Listed here are 32 T cell receptor beta chains from one sample, sequenced in a study of blood T cell repertoires in COVID-19. The method was immunoSEQ multiplex PCR; TCRdb's version includes in-frame clones alone and lacks a portion of them. The table lists about 260,000 clones, 84% of them singletons. The specimen sequenced was peripheral blood. These receptor sequences come from a human donor in a cohort sampled during active COVID-19.

The chain is built from TRBV7-2 and TRBJ2-3; D unresolved. The CDR3 has 15 residues. V lost 3 bases, J lost 0 bases, and 10 bases lay in between. Germline V gene lookup returns CDR1 SGHTA and CDR2 FQGNSA. CDR3 in DNA: TGTGCCAGCAGCTTCGACGGGTACAGCACAGATACGCAGTATTTT. It encodes CASSFDGYSTDTQYF. The variable domain in full, with the rest retrieved from reference TRBV7-2 and TRBJ2-3, is GAGVSQSPSNKVTEKGKDVELRCDPISGHTALYWYRQSLGQGLEFLIYFQGNSAPDKSGLPSDRFSAERTGGSVSTLTIQRTQQEDSAVYLCASSFDGYSTDTQYFGPGTRLTVL.

The DNA for the CDR3 is TGTGCCAGCAGCTGGGCCCTGGGCGGGGAGCAGTACTTC. Translated, it gives CASSWALGGEQYF. The rearrangement uses TRBV7-2 and TRBJ2-7; D possibly corresponds to TRBD2 (5 bases). In germline, CDR1 is SGHTA, CDR2 FQGNSA. The V end was cut by 4 bases, the J end by 7 bases, with 14 bases between. This CDR3 spans 13 amino acids. The full variable domain, completed using reference TRBV7-2 and TRBJ2-7, is GAGVSQSPSNKVTEKGKDVELRCDPISGHTALYWYRQSLGQGLEFLIYFQGNSAPDKSGLPSDRFSAERTGGSVSTLTIQRTQQEDSAVYLCASSWALGGEQYFGPGTRLTVT.

The genes are TRBV15 and TRBJ2-3, with 9 positions matching TRBD2. The germline CDR1 and CDR2 sequences are LNHNV and YYDKDF (reference sequence). The trim removed 5 bases at V and 0 bases at J, leaving 9 bases unmatched. This CDR3 has 17 amino acids. The DNA of the CDR3 is TGTGCCACCAGCGACCCGGCTAGCGGGGCCAGCACAGATACGCAGTATTTT. This translates into CATSDPASGASTDTQYF.

The rearrangement links TRBV19 to TRBJ2-5, with TRBD1 as a possible D gene (6 bases). Germline V lookup: CDR1 LNHDA, CDR2 SQIVND (reference sequence). The length of the CDR3 is 13 residues. Trimming stripped 10 bases from V and 5 bases from J, with 17 bases between. In DNA, the CDR3 is TGTGCCACCTCCCGGACAGCAAGGGAGACCCAGTACTTC. This translates into CATSRTARETQYF.

The CDR3 DNA reads as TGTGCCAGCAGCTTGGGACGGGGGGGCTTTCGAAACATTCAGTACTTC. Translation: CASSLGRGGFRNIQYF. The gene calls are TRBV11-2 and TRBJ2-4; TRBD2 agrees at 8 bases. The CDR3 is 16 amino acids. The germline V gene has CDR1 SGHAT and CDR2 FQNNGV. The junction had 10 bases not matched to a gene; V was cut back by 3 bases and J by 6 bases.

This clone was seen repeatedly, ten times or more. J is TRBJ2-7 and V is TRBV2; D is ambiguous. The V gene's germline CDR1 is SNHLY and CDR2 FYNNEI. The CDR3 is 12 residues long. Deletions cut 8 bases from V and 3 bases from J, with 11 bases between. CDR3 coding DNA: TGTGCCAGCCGCAACTATAACTACGAGCAGTACTTC. This translates into CASRNYNYEQYF.

The chain links TRBV7-2 to TRBJ2-5, with D tentatively TRBD2 (6 bases). Germline V gene sequence: CDR1 SGHTA, CDR2 FQGNSA. The CDR3 runs 15 residues. V was clipped by 1 base and J by 5 bases, with 14 bases between them. CDR3 sequence: CASSLGDREMETQYF. The CDR3 DNA is TGTGCCAGCAGCTTAGGGGATCGGGAGATGGAGACCCAGTACTTC.

This chain uses TRBV7-2 with TRBJ2-2, with 8 bases identical to TRBD2. CDR3 length equals 16 residues. With 5 bases clipped from V and 5 bases from J, the junction kept 10 bases outside the gene matches. CDR1 and CDR2 from the germline V gene are SGHTA and FQGNSA. The CDR3 DNA follows: TGTGCCAGCAGCCCGACGGGGGGGCCGGGTACCGGGGAGCTGTTTTTT. It codes for CASSPTGGPGTGELFF.

The V gene is TRBV27, the J gene TRBJ2-2; D might be TRBD1 (5 bases). This CDR3 is 16 amino acids long. V lost 5 bases to trimming and J lost 8 bases, with 21 bases between them. Germline V gene sequence: CDR1 MNHEY, CDR2 SMNVEV (reference sequence). The CDR3 region has the DNA TGTGCCAGCAGTAGATCCCGACAGTTGAGGACAGGGGAGCTGTTTTTT. It yields the protein CASSRSRQLRTGELFF.

This chain joins TRBV7-2 and TRBJ2-5; 12 nucleotides match TRBD2. V lost 2 bases and J lost 5; bases outside the gene matches: 15. Germline CDR1 reads SGHTA; CDR2 reads FQGNSA. This CDR3 region has 19 residues. The CDR3 sequence: CASSLFYSLAGGLGETQYF. The CDR3 DNA reads TGTGCCAGCAGCTTATTTTATTCGCTAGCGGGGGGGCTGGGGGAGACCCAGTACTTC. Complete variable domain (other parts from reference TRBV7-2 and TRBJ2-5): GAGVSQSPSNKVTEKGKDVELRCDPISGHTALYWYRQSLGQGLEFLIYFQGNSAPDKSGLPSDRFSAERTGGSVSTLTIQRTQQEDSAVYLCASSLFYSLAGGLGETQYFGPGTRLLVL.

V and J are TRBV19 and TRBJ1-2, with D hard to call. This CDR3 is built from 13 residues. The V end lost 10 bases, the J end lost 1 base, and 13 bases lay between the germline ends. Germline CDR1 and CDR2: LNHDA and SQIVND (reference sequence). The CDR3 spells CATSVGFNYGYTF. In DNA form, the CDR3 reads TGTGCCACCAGTGTCGGGTTTAACTATGGCTACACCTTC.

The V call is TRBV2, the J call TRBJ2-7; the D gene is possibly TRBD2 (7 bases). Germline CDR1 is SNHLY and CDR2 is FYNNEI. The CDR3 runs 16 residues. V was shortened by 0 bases and J by 5 bases, with 17 bases between the two germline ends. CDR3 loop: CASSEASRGGLHEQYF. CDR3 coding DNA: TGTGCCAGCAGTGAAGCGTCGAGGGGGGGCCTCCACGAGCAGTACTTC.

As DNA, the CDR3 is TGCGCCAGCAGTGAGGGGTGGGAGTTGAGCACAGATACGCAGTATTTT. Translating it yields CASSEGWELSTDTQYF. V and J are TRBV10-2 and TRBJ2-3; a possible D gene is TRBD2 (5 bases). Deletions cut 2 bases from V and 0 bases from J, with 12 bases between. The CDR3 is 16 amino acids. Germline CDR1 WSHSY, CDR2 SAAADI.

The rearrangement joins TRBV6-5 to TRBJ2-2, with 13 positions matching TRBD2. J lost 5 bases, V lost 8 bases, and 5 bases had no gene match. The CDR3 runs to 15 residues. Germline CDR1 and CDR2: MNHEY and SVGAGI. CDR3 amino acids: CASSGLAGVTGELFF. Written as DNA, the CDR3 is TGTGCCAGCTCAGGACTAGCGGGGGTAACCGGGGAGCTGTTTTTT.

J is TRBJ1-6 and V is TRBV6-1; tentatively, D is TRBD1 (5 bases). The V gene lost 1 base and the J gene lost 5 bases, with 6 bases spanning the gap. The CDR3 has 14 residues. Germline-derived CDR1 and CDR2 are MNHNS and SASEGT. The CDR3 sequence is CASSEGQHNSPLHF. DNA of the CDR3: TGTGCCAGCAGTGAAGGACAGCATAATTCACCCCTCCACTTT.

Only one count was recorded for this clone. The V call is TRBV9, the J call TRBJ1-2; possibly TRBD1 for D (5 bases). The V end lost 3 bases, the J end lost 2 bases, and 11 bases lay between the germline ends. Germline values: CDR1 SGDLS, CDR2 YYNGEE. The CDR3 length is 14 residues. CDR3 DNA: TGTGCCAGCAGCGCTAGGGGAGGAAACTATGGCTACACCTTC. It encodes CASSARGGNYGYTF.

The chain combines TRBV2 with TRBJ1-6; tentative D call: TRBD1 (5 bases). Germline assignment: CDR1 SNHLY and CDR2 FYNNEI. Trimming took 8 bases from V and 2 from J, leaving 13 bases between them. The CDR3 has 15 residues. CDR3 amino acids: CASSGGQPYNSPLHF. In DNA form, the CDR3 reads TGTGCCAGCTCCGGGGGTCAGCCCTATAATTCACCCCTCCACTTT. The entire variable domain, with the rest obtained from reference TRBV2 and TRBJ1-6, is as follows: EPEVTQTPSHQVTQMGQEVILRCVPISNHLYFYWYRQILGQKVEFLVSFYNNEISEKSEIFDDQFSVERPDGSNFTLKIRSTKLEDSAMYFCASSGGQPYNSPLHFGNGTRLTVT.

The chain has TRBV12-3 or TRBV12-4 and TRBJ2-5; the D gene is possibly TRBD2 (5 bases). V dropped 3 bases and J dropped 4 bases, with 9 bases sitting between them. This CDR3 region has 13 residues. CDR3 bases: TGTGCCAGCAGTTTTAGAGGGAGAGAGACCCAGTACTTC. Protein: CASSFRGRETQYF.

The J gene is TRBJ2-3, the V gene TRBV2; TRBD2 matches at 7 bases. V lost 8 bases and J lost 3; bases outside the gene matches: 5. Looked up from germline, CDR1 is SNHLY and CDR2 is FYNNEI. The CDR3 spans 13 residues. The CDR3 nucleotides are TGTGCCAGCTTCCTCGGGGGGACAGATACGCAGTATTTT. Translation gives CASFLGGTDTQYF. The variable domain in full, completed from reference TRBV2 and TRBJ2-3, reads EPEVTQTPSHQVTQMGQEVILRCVPISNHLYFYWYRQILGQKVEFLVSFYNNEISEKSEIFDDQFSVERPDGSNFTLKIRSTKLEDSAMYFCASFLGGTDTQYFGPGTRLTVL.

With respect to this clone: Different DNA sequences within this sample yield the same CDR3. This sequence joins TRBV6-2 or TRBV6-3 and TRBJ1-5; D not resolved. Per the germline V gene, CDR1 is MNHEY and CDR2 is SVGEGT. The CDR3 runs to 14 residues. Trimming cost V 2 bases and J 1 base, with 6 bases left between them. The CDR3 coding sequence is TGTGCCAGCAGTTACCCAGGCAGCAATCAGCCCCAGCATTTT. This encodes CASSYPGSNQPQHF.

V is TRBV7-6 and J is TRBJ2-1, with 10 bases fitting TRBD2. V was clipped by 1 base and J by 4 bases; unmatched bases: 10. The CDR3 runs 18 residues. CDR1 and CDR2 from the germline V gene are SGHVS and FNYEAQ. This CDR3 reads CASSLVAGGSWGYNEQFF. As DNA, the CDR3 is TGTGCCAGCAGCTTAGTAGCGGGAGGCTCCTGGGGGTACAATGAGCAGTTCTTC.

As concerns this clone: A read error may account for a junction end that differs from germline. This chain connects TRBV7-7 to TRBJ2-1; D is unclear. The CDR3 has 14 residues. CDR1 is SSHAT and CDR2 is FNYEAQ in the germline V gene (reference sequence). CDR3 protein: CASSLERSLNEQFF. The CDR3, as DNA: TGTGCTAGCAGCTTAGAGAGATCACTGAATGAGCAGTTCTTC.

This chain links TRBV3-1 (or the pseudogene TRBV3-2) with TRBJ2-1, with 7 bases lining up with TRBD2. Germline V CDR1 and CDR2: LGHDT, YNNKEL (reference sequence). This CDR3 contains 16 residues. After removal of 2 bases from V and 5 bases from J, the junction contained 9 bases not matched to a gene. CDR3 sequence reads: CASSQRGLRGHNEQFF. CDR3 nucleotides: TGTGCCAGCAGCCAAAGGGGACTAAGGGGCCACAATGAGCAGTTCTTC.

The table lists this clone with a count of one. The CDR3 sequence is CASSAAGRSSGANVLTF. Here the CDR3 DNA reads TGTGCCAGCAGCGCCGCGGGACGCAGCTCTGGGGCCAACGTCCTGACTTTC. The chain has TRBV7-2 and TRBJ2-6, with D perhaps matching TRBD2 (6 bases). V dropped 5 bases and J dropped 0 bases, with 14 bases sitting between them. Germline V gene lookup returns CDR1 SGHTA and CDR2 FQGNSA. The length of the CDR3 is 17 residues.

The chain has TRBV2 and TRBJ2-5; TRBD2 matches 14 bases. The CDR3 length is 16 residues. Germline V gene sequence: CDR1 SNHLY, CDR2 FYNNEI. V shed 3 bases, J shed 3 bases, and the junction held 3 bases outside the gene matches. CDR3 sequence: CASSDPGLAGEETQYF. CDR3 nucleotides: TGTGCCAGCAGTGACCCGGGACTAGCGGGGGAAGAGACCCAGTACTTC.

The genes are TRBV5-1 and TRBJ2-1; the match to TRBD1 covers 12 bases. CDR1 and CDR2 from the germline V gene are SGHRS and YFSETQ. CDR3 size: 18 residues. Unmatched junction bases numbered 10, after V lost 5 bases and J lost 1 base. DNA of the CDR3: TGCGCCAGCAGTTTCGGGACAGGGGGCTCTATTTCCTACAATGAGCAGTTCTTC. Its translation: CASSFGTGGSISYNEQFF.

This chain uses TRBV6-1 with TRBJ2-2, with a possible D match to TRBD2 (5 bases). The V end was cut by 4 bases, the J end by 4 bases, with 16 bases between. Germline values: CDR1 MNHNS, CDR2 SASEGT. There are 16 residues in the CDR3. CDR3 nucleotide sequence: TGTGCCAGCAGTGCGGCCAGCGGTTTGGGCACCGGGGAGCTGTTTTTT. Residues: CASSAASGLGTGELFF.

The gene calls are TRBV7-9 and TRBJ2-3, with 10 bases that match TRBD1. CDR1 is SEHNR, CDR2 FQNEAQ, per germline (reference sequence). The length of the CDR3 is 15 residues. Trimming cost V 5 bases and J 6 bases; bases outside gene matches: 8. This chain's CDR3 is CASSQTGGGMDTQYF. For the CDR3, the DNA is TGTGCCAGCAGCCAGACAGGGGGCGGGATGGATACGCAGTATTTT. Full variable domain (rest looked up from reference TRBV7-9 and TRBJ2-3): DTGVSQNPRHKITKRGQNVTFRCDPISEHNRLYWYRQTLGQGPEFLTYFQNEAQLEKSRLLSDRFSAERPKGSFSTLEIQRTEQGDSAMYLCASSQTGGGMDTQYFGPGTRLTVL.

This chain links TRBV14 with TRBJ2-7, with 9 bases that match TRBD1. Germline V lookup: CDR1 SGHDN, CDR2 FVKESK. V was pared by 3 bases and J by 5 bases, with 2 bases of the junction left unmatched. The CDR3 has 13 residues. CDR3 nucleotides: TGTGCCAGCAGCCAGGACAGGGGAAACGAGCAGTACTTC. It yields the protein CASSQDRGNEQYF.

The chain combines TRBV2 with TRBJ2-7, with 8 nucleotides matching TRBD1. This CDR3 comprises 15 residues. CDR1 and CDR2 (germline): SNHLY, FYNNEI. V trimming: 5 bases; J trimming: 0 bases; junction bases outside the gene matches: 6. CDR3 loop: CASSSNRGSSYEQYF. DNA of the CDR3: TGTGCCAGCAGTTCCAACAGGGGGAGCTCCTACGAGCAGTACTTC.

This chain connects TRBV4-3 to TRBJ2-1; 11 nucleotides align to TRBD2. The germline gives CDR1 LGHNA, CDR2 YSLEER. The CDR3 spans 18 residues. V shed 3 bases and J 0 bases; nucleotides not matched to a gene: 7. The CDR3 spells CASSQDSGGASSYNEQFF. CDR3 sequence (DNA): TGCGCCAGCAGCCAGGATAGCGGGGGGGCAAGCTCCTACAATGAGCAGTTCTTC.

V is TRBV21-1 and J is TRBJ1-6; the table gives TRBD1 as D, unverified against the DNA. TRBV21-1 is reported as a pseudogene. This CDR3 is 13 amino acids long. CDR3 bases: TGTGCCAGCAACTCAGGGGGACCTTCACCCCTCCACTTT. Translating it yields CASNSGGPSPLHF.